The T cell receptor beta chain under discussion was sequenced for a study of T cell changes during pregnancy in multiple sclerosis. Clones were sequenced by immunoSEQ multiplex PCR, and TCRdb holds only the in-frame ones, with some missing. The top ten hold more than 20% of the sample, which has under 50,000 clones, 80% to 95% seen once. The germline CDR1 and CDR2 sequences are SGDLS and YYNGEE. The length of the CDR3 is 15 residues. V lost 4 bases, J lost 6 bases, and 17 bases lay in between. This TCR was recovered from a female donor with multiple sclerosis, enrolled in a pregnancy study. The specimen was CD8+ T cells from peripheral blood mononuclear cells, collected before pregnancy. J is TRBJ1-5 and V is TRBV9; D is perhaps TRBD1 (6 bases). As DNA, the CDR3 is TGTGCCAGCAGCATCGGACAGACACCAAGTCAGCCCCAGCATTTT. Its protein is CASSIGQTPSQPQHF.